This T cell receptor (beta chain) was obtained from a study of T cells after yellow fever vaccination. Whole-study findings and limits: Some clonotypes, a small share, were shared between CD4 and CD8 compartments. Subsequent booster samples again held most clones from primary vaccination (nearly 98% CD4, roughly 90% CD8).

Synthesis of TCR cDNA relied on 5'RACE template switching, which attached a universal primer site and UMIs. TCRdb reprocessed the 5' RACE reads with MiXCR, giving one entry per CDR3 protein. The table includes 4,000 to 5,000 distinct CDR3 sequences, roughly 7.4% detected once. The table lists this clonotype with many counts. The sequencing used PBMCs, either bulk or a sorted T-cell subset (CD4+, CD8+, memory, or dextramer-sorted; not recorded which), collected approximately 47 days after the first yellow fever vaccination. This sequence originates from a man aged 18 to 30 who received the YFV17D yellow fever vaccine.

Here the CDR3 reads CSASSGAGGGYTF. Written as DNA, the CDR3 is TGCAGTGCTAGTAGCGGGGCAGGCGGCGGCTACACCTTC. V gene TRBV20-1 combines with J gene TRBJ1-2, with D possibly matching TRBD1 (5 bases). This CDR3 has 13 amino acids. The germline V gene has CDR1 DFQATT and CDR2 SNEGSKA (reference sequence). The germline V and J ends were trimmed by 3 bases and 8 bases, with 16 bases remaining between them.